This T cell receptor beta chain appears in the sequencing data of a study of shared clonotypes between healthy human individuals. Study-wide findings and caveats: Generally, naive subsets (rather than memory subsets) showed larger estimated richness.

Germline CDR1 and CDR2: MNHEY and SMNVEV (reference sequence). Deletions cut 4 bases from V and 1 base from J, with 14 bases between. The CDR3 extends over 16 amino acids. About this clone: No antigen is known for it.

A CD45RA-negative memory subset and a CD45RA+ naive subset were separated from the CD4+ cells. It was at deep level that the assay was run. Sorted-subset replicate PCRs used 150 to 200 ng of genomic DNA. This amount corresponded to about 29,000 T cell genomes. TCRdb keeps only in-frame clones here, not all; method: immunoSEQ multiplex PCR. The table shows more than 1 million clones, with around three quarters occurring only once. V and J are TRBV27 and TRBJ2-1; either TRBD1 or TRBD2 may supply D (5 bases each). Sequenced input: memory CD4+ T cells from PBMCs. Subset defined: CD45RA-negative fraction. The TCR comes from a man aged 18 to 35 in good health. Some clones in this sample may be carry-over from other donors' samples. CDR3 loop: CASSSGAGRSYNEQFF. CDR3 nucleotides: TGTGCCAGCAGTTCCGGGGCCGGCCGATCCTACAATGAGCAGTTCTTC.